Listed below are T cell receptor beta chains from one sample, sequenced in a study of blood T cells in healthy people across ages. TCRdb independently ran MiXCR on the 5' RACE reads; one entry per CDR3 protein. The top ten clones hold over 15% of a sample with roughly 700,000 distinct CDR3 sequences, 32% of them seen once. The specimen was blood. Receptors were obtained from a woman older than 75 in good health. CDR3s include the opening cysteine and the closing phenylalanine or tryptophan. The D gene is left open where the match is weak. Clone sizes are given selectively: once, few, many, or a class where the clone is expanded.

DNA: TGTGCCAGCAGCGCTGGAGGGGCAGCCCCTTGGGACTCCTACGAGCAGTACTTC
CDR3: CASSAGGAAPWDSYEQYF
V: TRBV5-6
J: TRBJ2-7
size: many
D: NA

DNA: TGTGCCAGCAGTGAGCCTCAGAGGGGCTACACCTTC
CDR3: CASSEPQRGYTF
V: TRBV6-1
J: TRBJ1-2
size: many
D: NA

DNA: TGTGCCAGCAGCCAATCGGGACAAGGCTACGAGCAGTTCTTC
CDR3: CASSQSGQGYEQFF
V: TRBV16
J: TRBJ2-1
size: NA
D: NA

DNA: TGTGCCAGCAGCCGCCTTTTTGGCGGGCAAGATACGCAGTATTTT
CDR3: CASSRLFGGQDTQYF
V: TRBV25-1
J: TRBJ2-3
size: many
D: NA

DNA: TGTGCCAGCAGCAAAGTGCCGGGGTATGAGCAGTTCTTC
CDR3: CASSKVPGYEQFF
V: TRBV21-1
J: TRBJ2-1
size: many
D: NA

DNA: TGTGCCAGCAGCTTAGCCAGGGGGCAGGGGACCCAGTACTTC
CDR3: CASSLARGQGTQYF
V: TRBV7-2
J: TRBJ2-5
size: many
D: TRBD1

DNA: TGTGCCAGCAGCAAAATCACCGGGGAGCTGTTTTTT
CDR3: CASSKITGELFF
V: TRBV7-6
J: TRBJ2-2
size: many
D: NA

DNA: TGTGCCAGCAGTGAAGACTGGGTAAGCGGCTACACCTTC
CDR3: CASSEDWVSGYTF
V: TRBV2
J: TRBJ1-2
size: NA
D: NA

DNA: TGTGCCAGTAGTTCACTAGCGGGGGGAAGAAATGAGCAGTACTTC
CDR3: CASSSLAGGRNEQYF
V: TRBV19
J: TRBJ2-7
size: few
D: TRBD2

DNA: TGTGCCAGCAGCTTAGTTAGGGCGGAGACCCAGTACTTC
CDR3: CASSLVRAETQYF
V: TRBV7-2
J: TRBJ2-5
size: NA
D: NA

DNA: TGTGCCAGCAGTTACTCGGTACAGGGGAAGACCCAGTACTTC
CDR3: CASSYSVQGKTQYF
V: TRBV6-5
J: TRBJ2-5
size: many
D: TRBD1

DNA: TGTGCCAGCAGTGATTACGGGACAGGGGGGCTGCGGCAGTTCTTC
CDR3: CASSDYGTGGLRQFF
V: TRBV6-1
J: TRBJ2-1
size: few
D: TRBD1

DNA: TGCAGCGTTGCAACAGGGAGGAATGAGCAGTTCTTC
CDR3: CSVATGRNEQFF
V: TRBV29-1
J: TRBJ2-1
size: NA
D: NA

DNA: TGTGCCAGCAGCTTGAGTGGTTTTTCGGAGCAGTTCTTC
CDR3: CASSLSGFSEQFF
V: TRBV7-2
J: TRBJ2-1
size: NA
D: NA

DNA: TGTGCCAGCAGTGAAAGGGACACTGAAGCTTTCTTT
CDR3: CASSERDTEAFF
V: TRBV6-1
J: TRBJ1-1
size: NA
D: NA

DNA: TGTGCCAGCAGCCCCGGGACTAAGTACGATGAGCAGTTCTTC
CDR3: CASSPGTKYDEQFF
V: TRBV7-6
J: TRBJ2-1
size: NA
D: TRBD2

DNA: TGTGCCAGCAGTTTACCCAGGGGTGTCTATGGCTACACCTTC
CDR3: CASSLPRGVYGYTF
V: TRBV28
J: TRBJ1-2
size: many
D: NA

DNA: TGTGCCAGCAGCACCACAGGGCTGTCCGCAGATACGCAGTATTTT
CDR3: CASSTTGLSADTQYF
V: TRBV7-8
J: TRBJ2-3
size: many
D: NA

DNA: TGTGCCAGCAGTTACTCATCGGTGAACACTGAAGCTTTCTTT
CDR3: CASSYSSVNTEAFF
V: TRBV6-6
J: TRBJ1-1
size: few
D: NA

DNA: TGCAGTGCTAGAGTCCGGGACAGGGCACTCGAGCAGTACTTC
CDR3: CSARVRDRALEQYF
V: TRBV20-1
J: TRBJ2-7
size: NA
D: TRBD1

DNA: TGTGCCAGCAGCCCGACTAGCGGGGGATTGTGGACGCAGTATTTT
CDR3: CASSPTSGGLWTQYF
V: TRBV7-9
J: TRBJ2-3
size: many
D: TRBD2

DNA: TGTGCCAGCAGTGAGCCCGGGACAGCGGTAAATGAGCAGTTCTTC
CDR3: CASSEPGTAVNEQFF
V: TRBV6-1
J: TRBJ2-1
size: many
D: TRBD1

DNA: TGTGCCAGCAGCCAAGACCTAGCGGGGGGCGTAGATGAGCAGTTCTTC
CDR3: CASSQDLAGGVDEQFF
V: TRBV4-2
J: TRBJ2-1
size: many
D: TRBD2

DNA: TGCGCCAGCAGTGCCAAGGGGGCACAGACTGAAGCTTTCTTT
CDR3: CASSAKGAQTEAFF
V: TRBV10-2
J: TRBJ1-1
size: many
D: TRBD1

DNA: TGCAGTGCCGTCGATTCCGGGCCCAAAAACATTCAGTACTTC
CDR3: CSAVDSGPKNIQYF
V: TRBV20-1
J: TRBJ2-4
size: NA
D: NA

DNA: TGCAGCGTTAGCCGGAATGAGCAGTACTTC
CDR3: CSVSRNEQYF
V: TRBV29-1
J: TRBJ2-5
size: NA
D: NA